These 29 T cell receptor beta chains were all obtained from the same sample, sequenced in a study of T cell repertoires in cytomegalovirus infection. TCRdb used MiXCR to reprocess the reads, holding one entry per CDR3 protein. The sample holds approximately 240,000 distinct CDR3 sequences, around an eighth seen once. The sample was PBMCs. All receptors come from a human donor in good health (CMV status not recorded). Some clones in this sample may be carry-over from other donors' samples.

This clonotype was recorded at least ten times. The chain joins TRBV7-2 to TRBJ2-7, with TRBD2 identical over 8 bases. The germline CDR1 and CDR2 sequences are SGHTA and FQGNSA. The CDR3 runs 15 residues. V shed 3 bases and J 4 bases; nucleotides not matched to a gene: 8. CDR3 DNA: TGTGCCAGCAGCTTCTCCGGGGGGGCGCAGTACGAGCAGTACTTC. The encoded protein is CASSFSGGAQYEQYF.

This clonotype has ten or more counts. This rearrangement joins TRBV5-1 to TRBJ2-7, with TRBD1 as a possible D gene (5 bases). Trimming pared 2 bases from V and 2 bases from J, leaving 23 bases between. CDR3 length: 18 residues. The V gene's germline CDR1 is SGHRS and CDR2 YFSETQ. The CDR3 bases are TGCGCCAGCAGCTTAGGCAGGGAACCCCCCCCGGCCACCTACGAGCAGTACTTC. Translated, it gives CASSLGREPPPATYEQYF.

This clonotype was counted many times. The chain employs TRBV7-2 and TRBJ2-7; D is perhaps TRBD1 or TRBD2 (5 bases each). Germline V lookup: CDR1 SGHTA, CDR2 FQGNSA. Trimming removed 3 bases at V and 8 bases at J, with 20 bases between. The CDR3 runs 15 residues. CDR3 sequence: CASSLGPEKAYKQYF. CDR3 DNA: TGTGCCAGCAGCTTGGGACCGGAAAAGGCATACAAGCAGTACTTC.

Only a few counts were recorded for this clonotype. V usage is TRBV4-2 and J usage is TRBJ1-2, with 7 bases matching TRBD1. Germline CDR1 reads LGHNA; CDR2 reads YNFKEQ. The trim removed 0 bases at V and 4 bases at J, leaving 5 bases unmatched. The CDR3 has 15 amino acids. The CDR3 DNA sequence: TGTGCCAGCAGCCAAGATCAAGGACAGGCCTATGGCTACACCTTC. Translation: CASSQDQGQAYGYTF.

The table lists this clonotype with many counts. This chain joins TRBV10-3 and TRBJ2-5; 7 bases line up with TRBD2. With V trimmed by 3 bases and J by 3 bases, 4 bases remained unmatched. Germline lookup yields CDR1 ENHRY and CDR2 SYGVKD. The length of the CDR3 is 14 residues. The CDR3 protein is CAISDKREKETQYF. In DNA form, the CDR3 reads TGTGCCATCAGTGATAAGCGGGAAAAAGAGACCCAGTACTTC.

This clonotype has at least ten counts. This chain uses TRBV12-3 or TRBV12-4 with TRBJ2-3; D is unclear. CDR3 size: 13 residues. V was pared by 5 bases and J by 4 bases, with 10 bases between. CDR3: CASSPVRADTQYF. The DNA of the CDR3 is TGTGCCAGCAGTCCCGTTAGGGCAGATACGCAGTATTTT.

The chain couples TRBV5-4 to TRBJ1-1, with D possibly TRBD1 on 6 matching bases. CDR3 length: 14 amino acids. Germline CDR1 reads SGHNT; CDR2 reads YYREEE (reference sequence). The V gene lost 7 bases and the J gene lost 1 base, with 14 bases spanning the gap. DNA for the CDR3: TGTGCCAGCGCTTTACAGGGCCGGAACACTGAAGCTTTCTTT. Protein sequence: CASALQGRNTEAFF.

This clonotype was counted a few times. The chain recombines TRBV27 with TRBJ2-5; 7 bases agree with TRBD1. The length of the CDR3 is 14 residues. Per the germline V gene, CDR1 is MNHEY and CDR2 is SMNVEV (reference sequence). With V trimmed by 5 bases and J by 2 bases, 5 bases remained unmatched. The CDR3 reads CASSVTGPQETQYF. CDR3 in DNA: TGTGCCAGCAGTGTGACAGGGCCACAAGAGACCCAGTACTTC.

This clonotype came up many times. This sequence joins TRBV29-1 and TRBJ1-3; D not resolved. Germline V gives CDR1 SQVTM, CDR2 ANQGSEA. Trimming took off 4 bases at V and 2 bases at J, with 6 bases between the two ends. This CDR3 region has 12 residues. The CDR3 protein is CSVGAAGNTIYF. In DNA, the CDR3 is TGCAGCGTTGGGGCAGCTGGAAACACCATATATTTT. Combining the CDR3 with reference TRBV29-1 and TRBJ1-3 gives the whole variable domain SAVISQKPSRDICQRGTSLTIQCQVDSQVTMMFWYRQQPGQSLTLIATANQGSEATYESGFVIDKFPISRPNLTFSTLTVSNMSPEDSSIYLCSVGAAGNTIYFGEGSWLTVV.

This clonotype was picked up many times. The chain combines TRBV28 with TRBJ2-7, with TRBD2 matching over 13 bases. V was pared by 3 bases and J by 3 bases, with 2 bases of the junction left unmatched. Germline V CDR1 and CDR2: MDHEN, SYDVKM. This CDR3 spans 15 amino acids. The CDR3: CASSFGLAGVYEQYF. CDR3 DNA sequence: TGTGCCAGCAGTTTCGGACTAGCGGGAGTCTACGAGCAGTACTTC.

This clonotype was counted ten times or more. The chain joins TRBV7-8 to TRBJ2-3; perhaps TRBD1 as D (5 bases). This CDR3 comprises 15 residues. Trimming took off 5 bases at V and 6 bases at J, with 18 bases between the two ends. From germline, CDR1 is SGHVS and CDR2 FQNEAQ. The CDR3 region is CASSPLTAAGDTQYF. DNA of the CDR3: TGTGCCAGCAGCCCGCTGACTGCTGCAGGGGATACGCAGTATTTT.

The chain links TRBV6-5 to TRBJ2-3, with D unresolved. Trimming shortened V by 6 bases and J by 3 bases, and 10 bases separated the two germline ends. The CDR3 has 13 residues. Looked up from germline, CDR1 is MNHEY and CDR2 is SVGAGI. The CDR3, as DNA: TGTGCCAGCAGCTTCGGTCCTACAGATACGCAGTATTTT. Translation gives CASSFGPTDTQYF.

Ten or more counts support this clonotype. The chain is built from TRBV24-1 and TRBJ2-1; D is possibly TRBD1 or TRBD2 (7 bases each). The length of the CDR3 is 14 residues. V was shortened by 4 bases and J by 6 bases, with 12 bases between the two germline ends. CDR1 and CDR2 (germline): KGHDR, SFDVKD. Here the CDR3 DNA reads TGTGCCACCAGTGACCCCAGGGGGGGCAATGAGCAGTTCTTC. Translation: CATSDPRGGNEQFF.

CDR3 in DNA: TGTGCCAGCAGCCTCCCGGGACAGGGGGCGGGAGATACGCAGTATTTT. Translation gives CASSLPGQGAGDTQYF. The genes are TRBV5-4 and TRBJ2-3; 12 positions match TRBD1. Germline CDR1 reads SGHNT; CDR2 reads YYREEE (reference sequence). The trim removed 4 bases at V and 5 bases at J, leaving 8 bases unmatched. This CDR3 region has 16 residues.

This clonotype was observed a few times. V usage is TRBV6-2 or TRBV6-3 and J usage is TRBJ1-2; D might be TRBD1 (5 bases). Trimming left V 2 bases short and J 5 bases short, with 9 bases between. The CDR3 consists of 13 residues. Germline lookup yields CDR1 MNHEY and CDR2 SVGEGT. CDR3 DNA: TGTGCCAGCAGTTACACAGGACCGTATGGCTACACCTTC. Residues: CASSYTGPYGYTF.

This clonotype was counted between two and nine times. The rearrangement uses TRBV20-1 and TRBJ2-1; TRBD2 agrees at 15 bases. CDR1 and CDR2 from the germline V gene are DFQATT and SNEGSKA (reference sequence). The CDR3 has 16 residues. J was trimmed by 8 bases and V by 7 bases; bases with no gene match: 12. The CDR3 DNA reads as TGCAGTGTAAGAGGACTAGCGGGGGGGCGATACGATGAGCAGTTCTTC. This codes for CSVRGLAGGRYDEQFF.

The table lists this clonotype with many counts. This chain connects TRBV7-3 to TRBJ2-3, with TRBD2 matching 7 bases. The germline CDR1 and CDR2 sequences are SGHTA and FQGTGA. Trimming cost V 1 base and J 3 bases; bases outside gene matches: 7. CDR3 length: 16 residues. The CDR3, as DNA: TGTGCCAGCAGCTTAAGAGGGAGGGCCAAAACAGATACGCAGTATTTT. Translation: CASSLRGRAKTDTQYF.

This clonotype was found a few times. V and J are TRBV7-8 and TRBJ2-1; 8 bases agree with TRBD1. J lost 7 bases, V lost 3 bases, and 11 bases had no gene match. The CDR3 runs to 16 residues. CDR1 is SGHVS, CDR2 FQNEAQ, per germline. In DNA, the CDR3 is TGTGCCAGCAGCTTTGTATGGACAGGGAATCGGAATGAGCAGTTCTTC. Protein sequence: CASSFVWTGNRNEQFF.

This clonotype was observed a handful of times. The genes are TRBV30 and TRBJ1-3; D is ambiguous. The germline gives CDR1 GTSNPN, CDR2 SVGIG (reference sequence). The germline V and J ends were trimmed by 3 bases and 0 bases, with 9 bases remaining between them. There are 14 residues in the CDR3. This CDR3 reads CAWRAPGSGNTIYF. The CDR3 DNA reads as TGTGCCTGGAGGGCCCCGGGCTCTGGAAACACCATATATTTT.

V and J are TRBV20-1 and TRBJ2-5; 7 nucleotides align to TRBD2. CDR1 and CDR2 from the germline V gene are DFQATT and SNEGSKA (reference sequence). V lost 6 bases to trimming and J lost 4 bases; unmatched junction nucleotides: 8. This CDR3 is built from 13 residues. CDR3 region: CSARRGVGETQYF. The CDR3 DNA reads TGCAGTGCACGTCGGGGGGTGGGAGAGACCCAGTACTTC.

This clonotype was seen many times. The chain uses TRBV15 and TRBJ1-2; 9 nucleotides line up with TRBD1. Trimming cost V 3 bases and J 7 bases; bases outside gene matches: 0. The CDR3 is 12 amino acids. The V gene's germline CDR1 is LNHNV and CDR2 YYDKDF (reference sequence). The CDR3: CATSRTGGGYTF. CDR3 coding DNA: TGTGCCACCAGCAGGACAGGGGGTGGCTACACCTTC.

This clonotype came up many times. The DNA of the CDR3 is TGTGCCAGCAGCTTAGGGGGGACGGCTTGGACTGAAGCTTTCTTT. Translation: CASSLGGTAWTEAFF. The chain employs TRBV11-2 and TRBJ1-1, with a weak D call TRBD1 (5 bases). V lost 1 base and J lost 5, with 14 bases in between. CDR1 is SGHAT, CDR2 FQNNGV, per germline. This CDR3 spans 15 amino acids.

This clonotype was counted ten times or more. V and J are TRBV7-2 and TRBJ1-1; D perhaps matches TRBD1 (6 bases). Germline V gene sequence: CDR1 SGHTA, CDR2 FQGNSA. Trimming took 5 bases from V and 0 from J, leaving 10 bases between them. The CDR3 is 14 residues long. The CDR3 loop is CASSPDSMNTEAFF. In DNA form, the CDR3 reads TGTGCCAGCAGCCCGGACAGCATGAACACTGAAGCTTTCTTT.

The V call is TRBV28, the J call TRBJ2-4, with 10 bases that match TRBD1. There are 14 residues in the CDR3. Germline CDR1 MDHEN, CDR2 SYDVKM. The V gene end was trimmed by 6 bases and the J gene end by 9 bases; junction bases not matched to a gene: 8. CDR3 region: CASRDRGREAIQYF. CDR3 nucleotides: TGTGCCAGCAGAGACAGGGGGCGGGAGGCCATTCAGTACTTC.

This clonotype was seen more than once but under ten times. The J gene is TRBJ1-3, the V gene TRBV6-5; the D gene is possibly TRBD1 (5 bases). Germline V CDR1 and CDR2: MNHEY, SVGAGI. The CDR3 totals 14 residues. Trimming took off 2 bases at V and 5 bases at J, with 10 bases between the two ends. CDR3 bases: TGTGCCAGCAGTTACCCCCAGGGCCGAAACACCATATATTTT. Protein: CASSYPQGRNTIYF.

This clonotype occurred a few times. This chain links TRBV5-4 with TRBJ2-3, with TRBD1 as a possible D gene (5 bases). Germline V CDR1 and CDR2: SGHNT, YYREEE (reference sequence). Trimming stripped 6 bases from V and 1 base from J, with 9 bases between. The CDR3 spans 13 residues. This CDR3 reads CASNSRGTDTQYF. The CDR3 DNA sequence: TGTGCCAGCAACTCCAGGGGCACAGATACGCAGTATTTT.

The table lists this clonotype with many counts. The J gene is TRBJ1-2, the V gene TRBV7-9; D gene unclear. V lost 1 base and J 6 bases, leaving 6 bases between the germline ends. Germline V CDR1 and CDR2: SEHNR, FQNEAQ (reference sequence). The CDR3 consists of 12 residues. The CDR3 reads CASSLEHHGYTF. Here the CDR3 DNA reads TGTGCCAGCAGCTTAGAACACCATGGCTACACCTTC.

This sequence joins TRBV6-5 and TRBJ1-1; the match to TRBD1 covers 9 bases. With 8 bases clipped from V and 5 bases from J, the junction kept 3 bases outside the gene matches. The germline gives CDR1 MNHEY, CDR2 SVGAGI. This CDR3 is 12 amino acids long. This CDR3 is CASDGQGTEAFF. The DNA of the CDR3 is TGTGCCAGCGATGGACAGGGGACTGAAGCTTTCTTT.

Regarding this clonotype: A much larger clone lies one base from this, so it may be a read error. This chain connects TRBV20-1 to TRBJ1-1; D is uncertain. Germline lookup yields CDR1 DFQATT and CDR2 SNEGSKA (reference sequence). This CDR3 spans 12 amino acids. V shed 2 bases and J shed 2 bases, with 6 bases lying between them. CDR3 sequence reads: CSARFGNTEAFF. In DNA form, the CDR3 reads TGCAGTGCTAGATTCGGAAACACTGAAGCTTTCTTT.